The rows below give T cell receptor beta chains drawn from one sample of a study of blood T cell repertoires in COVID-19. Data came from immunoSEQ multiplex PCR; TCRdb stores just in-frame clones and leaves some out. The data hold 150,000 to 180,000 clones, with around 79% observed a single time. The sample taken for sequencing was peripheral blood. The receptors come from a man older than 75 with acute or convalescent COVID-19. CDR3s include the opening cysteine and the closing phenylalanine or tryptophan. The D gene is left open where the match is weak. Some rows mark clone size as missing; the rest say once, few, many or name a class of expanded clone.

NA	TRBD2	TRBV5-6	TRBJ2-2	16	CASSLVGLAGTGELFF	TGTGCCAGCAGCTTGGTCGGACTAGCGGGCACCGGGGAGCTGTTTTTT
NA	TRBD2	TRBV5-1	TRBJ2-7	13	CASSLARTSGQYF	TGCGCCAGCAGCTTGGCACGGACTAGCGGGCAGTACTTC
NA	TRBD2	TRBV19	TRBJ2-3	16	CASIKSGEYGDYTQYF	TGTGCCAGTATAAAGAGCGGGGAGTACGGGGACTATACGCAGTATTTT
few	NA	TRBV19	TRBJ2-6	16	CASSTGSGSGANVLTF	TGTGCCAGTAGTACAGGATCGGGATCTGGGGCCAACGTCCTGACTTTC
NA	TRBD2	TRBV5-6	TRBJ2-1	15	CASSSAGGGYNEQFF	TGTGCCAGCAGCTCGGCGGGGGGTGGCTACAATGAGCAGTTCTTC
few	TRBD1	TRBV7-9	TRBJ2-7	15	CASSLAGTGSYEQYF	TGTGCCAGCAGCTTAGCCGGGACAGGGTCCTACGAGCAGTACTTC
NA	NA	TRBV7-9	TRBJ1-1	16	CASSPQGFAPNTEAFF	TGTGCCAGCAGCCCCCAGGGGTTTGCCCCGAACACTGAAGCTTTCTTT
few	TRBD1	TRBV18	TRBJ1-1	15	CASSHGQGAGTEAFF	TGTGCCAGCTCACACGGACAGGGGGCGGGCACTGAAGCTTTCTTT
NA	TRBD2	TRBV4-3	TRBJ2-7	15	CASSQEGLGLYEQYF	TGCGCCAGCAGCCAAGAAGGACTAGGGCTCTACGAGCAGTACTTC
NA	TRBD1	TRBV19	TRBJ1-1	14	CASSPRTGFPEAFF	TGTGCCAGTAGTCCACGGACAGGGTTCCCTGAAGCTTTCTTT
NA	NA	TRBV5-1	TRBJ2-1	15	CASSLDVSSYNEQFF	TGCGCCAGCAGCTTGGACGTGAGCTCCTACAATGAGCAGTTCTTC
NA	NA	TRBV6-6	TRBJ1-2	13	CASSPSQGYGYTF	TGTGCCAGCAGTCCCTCACAGGGTTATGGCTACACCTTC
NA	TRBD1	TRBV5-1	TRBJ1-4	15	CASSATGGGGEKLFF	TGCGCCAGCAGCGCAACAGGGGGCGGCGGTGAAAAACTGTTTTTT
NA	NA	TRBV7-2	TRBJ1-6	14	CASISPRANSPLHF	TGTGCCAGCATCTCACCCAGGGCTAATTCACCCCTCCACTTT
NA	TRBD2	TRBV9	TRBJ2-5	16	CASSVAIAGGLETQYF	TGTGCCAGCAGCGTAGCAATAGCGGGGGGGCTGGAGACCCAGTACTTC
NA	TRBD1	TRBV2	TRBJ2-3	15	CASSTRGSATDTQYF	TGTGCCAGCAGCACCAGGGGGAGCGCGACAGATACGCAGTATTTT
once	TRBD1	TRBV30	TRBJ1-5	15	CAWSATGTGNQPQHF	TGTGCCTGGAGTGCTACCGGGACAGGGAATCAGCCCCAGCATTTT
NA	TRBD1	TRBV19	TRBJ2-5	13	CASSVGQVETQYF	TGTGCCAGTAGTGTTGGACAGGTTGAGACCCAGTACTTC
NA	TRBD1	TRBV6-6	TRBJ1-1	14	CASRRQGRDTEAFF	TGTGCCAGCAGACGACAGGGTCGAGACACTGAAGCTTTCTTT
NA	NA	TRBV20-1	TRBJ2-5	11	CSARVEETQYF	TGCAGTGCTAGAGTAGAGGAGACCCAGTACTTC
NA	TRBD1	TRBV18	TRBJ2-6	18	CASSPLGQGAAGANVLTF	TGTGCCAGCTCACCACTCGGACAGGGGGCCGCTGGGGCCAACGTCCTGACTTTC
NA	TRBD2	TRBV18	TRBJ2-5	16	CASSPGLAGGAETQYF	TGTGCCAGCTCACCAGGACTAGCGGGGGGCGCGGAGACCCAGTACTTC
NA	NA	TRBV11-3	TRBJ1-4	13	CASSQLRGEKLFF	TGTGCCAGCAGCCAGCTAAGGGGAGAAAAACTGTTTTTT
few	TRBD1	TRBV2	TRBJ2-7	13	CASSGDRGGEQYF	TGTGCCAGCAGTGGGGACAGGGGAGGCGAGCAGTACTTC
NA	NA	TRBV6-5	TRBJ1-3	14	CASRDSRTGNTIYF	TGTGCCAGCAGGGACAGTCGTACTGGAAACACCATATATTTT
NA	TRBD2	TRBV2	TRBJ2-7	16	CASSPEATSGGYEQYF	TGTGCCAGCTCGCCCGAAGCGACTAGCGGGGGCTACGAGCAGTACTTC
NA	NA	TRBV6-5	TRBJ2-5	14	CASSSQPGQETQYF	TGTGCCAGCAGTTCCCAACCGGGGCAAGAGACCCAGTACTTC